This passage covers 29 T cell receptor beta chains from one sample sequenced in a study of follicular helper T cells after annual influenza vaccination. Sequenced by immunoSEQ multiplex PCR; TCRdb stores in-frame clones only, minus some. The sample lists 9,000 to 13,000 clones; around 80% were seen once. The sequenced sample was CXCR5- memory CD4+ T cells sorted from blood, obtained 6 weeks after influenza vaccination. These receptors were collected from an adult who received the influenza vaccine.

The CDR3, as DNA: TGTGCCAGCAGCCCGGGACAGTATTCCTACGAGCAGTACTTC. The encoded protein is CASSPGQYSYEQYF. The chain couples TRBV5-4 to TRBJ2-7, with 7 bases fitting TRBD1. CDR1 and CDR2 (germline): SGHNT, YYREEE (reference sequence). The CDR3 has 14 residues. Unmatched junction bases numbered 5, after V lost 4 bases and J lost 1 base.

This clone has a handful of counts. CDR3 DNA sequence: TGTGCCAGCAGTGAGACAGGGGATTATGGCTACACCTTC. Protein sequence: CASSETGDYGYTF. The chain is built from TRBV2 and TRBJ1-2; 8 bases align to TRBD1. Germline CDR1 SNHLY, CDR2 FYNNEI. The CDR3 runs to 13 residues. With 3 bases clipped from V and 5 bases from J, the junction kept 2 bases outside the gene matches. The full variable domain, with the rest looked up from reference TRBV2 and TRBJ1-2, is EPEVTQTPSHQVTQMGQEVILRCVPISNHLYFYWYRQILGQKVEFLVSFYNNEISEKSEIFDDQFSVERPDGSNFTLKIRSTKLEDSAMYFCASSETGDYGYTFGSGTRLTVV.

The CDR3 sequence: CASSLGAGVDEQFF. CDR3 bases: TGTGCCAGCAGCTTAGGAGCGGGGGTAGATGAGCAGTTCTTC. The chain links TRBV7-7 to TRBJ2-1; TRBD2 matches 8 bases. Germline values: CDR1 SSHAT, CDR2 FNYEAQ (reference sequence). The CDR3 totals 14 residues. The V gene end was trimmed by 1 base and the J gene end by 8 bases; junction bases not matched to a gene: 4.

The chain joins TRBV11-3 to TRBJ2-7; tentatively, D is TRBD2 (5 bases). The CDR3 has 15 residues. V was shortened by 3 bases and J by 6 bases, with 18 bases between the two germline ends. Germline V CDR1 and CDR2: SGHNT, YENEEA. CDR3 region: CASSFRGASGAEQYF. Written as DNA, the CDR3 is TGTGCCAGCAGCTTTCGGGGAGCATCCGGTGCCGAGCAGTACTTC.

This chain connects TRBV4-2 to TRBJ1-2; no definite D call. This CDR3 spans 13 amino acids. V gave up 0 bases and J gave up 3 bases, with 5 bases separating them. CDR1 is LGHNA and CDR2 is YNFKEQ in the germline V gene. The CDR3 spells CASSQEGYYGYTF. CDR3 DNA: TGTGCCAGCAGCCAAGAGGGTTACTATGGCTACACCTTC.

The chain employs TRBV19 and TRBJ2-3, with 7 bases fitting TRBD1. With V trimmed by 4 bases and J by 2 bases, 21 bases remained unmatched. The CDR3 extends over 20 amino acids. Germline V gene sequence: CDR1 LNHDA, CDR2 SQIVND (reference sequence). CDR3 sequence: CASSKGETRRQGVITDTQYF. The DNA for the CDR3 is TGTGCCAGTAGTAAGGGGGAAACCCGGAGGCAGGGGGTGATCACAGATACGCAGTATTTT.

This sequence joins TRBV5-1 and TRBJ2-2; TRBD1 matches 7 bases. The CDR3 has 14 amino acids. Germline lookup yields CDR1 SGHRS and CDR2 YFSETQ. V trimming: 2 bases; J trimming: 4 bases; junction bases outside the gene matches: 2. CDR3 sequence reads: CASSLPGGTGELFF. CDR3 coding DNA: TGCGCCAGCAGCTTACCAGGGGGCACCGGGGAGCTGTTTTTT. The whole variable domain, filled in from reference TRBV5-1 and TRBJ2-2, reads KAGVTQTPRYLIKTRGQQVTLSCSPISGHRSVSWYQQTPGQGLQFLFEYFSETQRNKGNFPGRFSGRQFSNSRSEMNVSTLELGDSALYLCASSLPGGTGELFFGEGSRLTVL.

The chain uses TRBV4-3 and TRBJ2-3; 10 nucleotides line up with TRBD2. The CDR3 has 17 amino acids. Germline V gene data show CDR1 as LGHNA and CDR2 as YSLEER. The V gene end was trimmed by 2 bases and the J gene end by 4 bases; junction bases not matched to a gene: 9. The CDR3 DNA reads TGCGCCAGCAGCCAAAGTCCAGCGGGGGGGCCGTCAGATACGCAGTATTTT. This encodes CASSQSPAGGPSDTQYF.

J is TRBJ2-5 and V is TRBV9; D remains unclear. Per germline, CDR1 SGDLS and CDR2 YYNGEE. V was pared by 0 bases and J by 2 bases, with 5 bases between. The CDR3 covers 13 residues. The DNA of the CDR3 is TGTGCCAGCAGCGTAGGGGTACAAGAGACCCAGTACTTC. This codes for CASSVGVQETQYF.

CDR3 nucleotides: TGTGCCAGTAGGGACAGGGGGAACCAGCCCCAGCATTTT. Amino acid sequence: CASRDRGNQPQHF. The chain is built from TRBV19 and TRBJ1-5; the match to TRBD1 covers 10 bases. With V trimmed by 6 bases and J by 7 bases, 3 bases remained unmatched. Germline-derived CDR1 and CDR2 are LNHDA and SQIVND (reference sequence). The CDR3 is made up of 13 amino acids.

V is TRBV7-8 and J is TRBJ2-5; D is perhaps TRBD2 (7 bases). The CDR3 spans 16 residues. Germline CDR1 SGHVS, CDR2 FQNEAQ. V lost 3 bases to trimming and J lost 5 bases, with 19 bases between them. The chain's CDR3 is CASSFPGGRREETQYF. CDR3 nucleotide sequence: TGTGCCAGCAGCTTCCCGGGGGGCCGGCGCGAGGAGACCCAGTACTTC.

J is TRBJ1-2 and V is TRBV5-4, with D perhaps matching TRBD1 (5 bases). The V end was cut by 5 bases, the J end by 5 bases, with 19 bases between. Germline V gene data show CDR1 as SGHNT and CDR2 as YYREEE (reference sequence). The length of the CDR3 is 15 residues. The CDR3 DNA reads as TGTGCCAGCAGGAAAAATCAGGGCCGAGATTATGGCTACACCTTC. It specifies CASRKNQGRDYGYTF.

J is TRBJ1-2 and V is TRBV5-6, with D possibly matching TRBD1 (5 bases). This CDR3 region has 16 residues. The germline V gene encodes CDR1 SGHDT and CDR2 YYEEEE. The V end lost 2 bases, the J end lost 8 bases, and 22 bases lay between the germline ends. The CDR3 region has the DNA TGTGCCAGCAGCTTTTTTACGGGACGCTCTTCGGGAGGCTACACCTTC. Protein sequence: CASSFFTGRSSGGYTF.

This clone appeared once. The chain combines TRBV13 with TRBJ2-4, with TRBD2 as a possible D gene (5 bases). This CDR3 comprises 13 residues. The V end was cut by 1 base, the J end by 10 bases, with 11 bases between. CDR1 is PRHDT, CDR2 FYEKMQ, per germline (reference sequence). This CDR3 reads CASSLVGRTIQYF. In DNA, the CDR3 is TGTGCCAGCAGCTTAGTGGGGAGAACAATTCAGTACTTC.

The chain combines TRBV18 with TRBJ1-2; D not certain. V lost 0 bases and J 4 bases, leaving 9 bases between the germline ends. Germline loops: CDR1 KGHSH, CDR2 LQKENI. The CDR3 length is 14 residues. The CDR3 DNA follows: TGTGCCAGCTCACCACCGACGGAGTCCTATGGCTACACCTTC. Translated: CASSPPTESYGYTF. The variable domain in full, completed from reference TRBV18 and TRBJ1-2, reads NAGVMQNPRHLVRRRGQEARLRCSPMKGHSHVYWYRQLPEEGLKFMVYLQKENIIDESGMPKERFSAEFPKEGPSILRIQQVVRGDSAAYFCASSPPTESYGYTFGSGTRLTVV.

V usage is TRBV5-1 and J usage is TRBJ1-6; 10 bases match TRBD1. The junction had 8 bases not matched to a gene; V was cut back by 4 bases and J by 10 bases. CDR1 and CDR2 (germline): SGHRS, YFSETQ. The CDR3 extends over 15 amino acids. In nucleotides, the CDR3 is TGCGCCAGCAGCCCAGGGACAGGGGTCGGCTCACCCCTCCACTTT. The encoded protein is CASSPGTGVGSPLHF.

The chain carries TRBV7-8 and TRBJ1-5; the D is unclear. CDR3 length: 13 amino acids. V was clipped by 1 base and J by 7 bases, with 8 bases between them. Germline V CDR1 and CDR2: SGHVS, FQNEAQ. CDR3 sequence (DNA): TGTGCCAGCAGCTTAGGGCCGTCGCAGCCCCAGCATTTT. Its protein is CASSLGPSQPQHF.

The CDR3 DNA reads as TGTGCCAGCAGCGTAAGGTCCGCGATGGGGGCCTCTGGAAACACCATATATTTT. This sequence encodes CASSVRSAMGASGNTIYF. The chain combines TRBV9 with TRBJ1-3; D is possibly TRBD1 (6 bases). The germline V gene has CDR1 SGDLS and CDR2 YYNGEE. The CDR3 is 18 residues long. The V gene lost 1 base and the J gene lost 0 bases, with 17 bases spanning the gap. Filled out from reference TRBV9 and TRBJ1-3, the complete variable domain reads DSGVTQTPKHLITATGQRVTLRCSPRSGDLSVYWYQQSLDQGLQFLIQYYNGEERAKGNILERFSAQQFPDLHSELNLSSLELGDSALYFCASSVRSAMGASGNTIYFGEGSWLTVV.

The chain is built from TRBV7-2 and TRBJ1-5, with D perhaps matching TRBD1 (5 bases). This CDR3 comprises 15 residues. Trimming removed 0 bases at V and 4 bases at J, with 10 bases between. Germline V gene lookup returns CDR1 SGHTA and CDR2 FQGNSA. The CDR3 spells CASSLAGRNNQPQHF. Written as DNA, the CDR3 is TGTGCCAGCAGCTTAGCGGGACGGAATAATCAGCCCCAGCATTTT.

A few counts support this clone. The rearrangement links TRBV18 to TRBJ2-7; TRBD1 is a possible D gene (6 bases). V gave up 3 bases and J gave up 3 bases, with 15 bases separating them. The CDR3 is made up of 15 amino acids. Germline loops: CDR1 KGHSH, CDR2 LQKENI. CDR3 DNA: TGTGCCAGCTCACCGAACTCAGGGGCAGGCTACGAGCAGTACTTC. Residues: CASSPNSGAGYEQYF.

This chain uses TRBV5-4 with TRBJ1-2; possibly TRBD1 for D (5 bases). CDR3 length: 15 residues. Germline V gene sequence: CDR1 SGHNT, CDR2 YYREEE (reference sequence). Deletions cut 7 bases from V and 4 bases from J, with 20 bases between. CDR3 DNA sequence: TGTGCCAGCGCCAACCTCCAGGGATTTCGCTATGGCTACACCTTC. Its protein is CASANLQGFRYGYTF.

The genes are TRBV2 and TRBJ1-5; weak D call: TRBD1 (5 bases). Trimming pared 3 bases from V and 6 bases from J, leaving 12 bases between. The CDR3 runs to 14 residues. Germline assignment: CDR1 SNHLY and CDR2 FYNNEI. Here the CDR3 reads CASSESQVGQPQHF. In nucleotides, the CDR3 is TGTGCCAGCAGTGAGTCACAGGTTGGTCAGCCCCAGCATTTT.

The J gene is TRBJ2-2, the V gene TRBV5-1, with D perhaps TRBD1 (5 bases). Trimming shortened V by 2 bases and J by 5 bases, and 10 bases separated the two germline ends. There are 14 residues in the CDR3. Germline CDR1 and CDR2: SGHRS and YFSETQ. In DNA form, the CDR3 reads TGCGCCAGCAGCTTTGGGGCCCCGACCGGGGAGCTGTTTTTT. Its protein product is CASSFGAPTGELFF.

This chain uses TRBV6-5 with TRBJ2-3; 12 nucleotides match TRBD2. Germline CDR1 is MNHEY and CDR2 is SVGAGI. This CDR3 has 15 amino acids. The junction had 8 bases not matched to a gene; V was cut back by 6 bases and J by 7 bases. In nucleotides, the CDR3 is TGTGCCAGCAGCCAGGATCTAGCGGGGGGGAATACGCAGTATTTT. Translating it yields CASSQDLAGGNTQYF.

The rearrangement links TRBV7-2 to TRBJ1-5, with D hard to call. Trimming cost V 5 bases and J 5 bases, with 10 bases left between them. This CDR3 has 13 amino acids. Germline lookup yields CDR1 SGHTA and CDR2 FQGNSA. The CDR3: CASSAQPDQPQHF. As DNA, the CDR3 is TGTGCCAGCAGCGCGCAGCCAGATCAGCCCCAGCATTTT.

The chain joins TRBV4-2 to TRBJ2-3, with 11 positions matching TRBD2. The CDR3 is 17 amino acids. V dropped 5 bases and J dropped 7; count of bases not matched to a gene: 14. Germline CDR1 and CDR2: LGHNA and YNFKEQ. The CDR3 bases are TGTGCCAGCAGCTCACCACTTAGCGGGGGGGACCCTTATACGCAGTATTTT. Translating gives CASSSPLSGGDPYTQYF.

This chain links TRBV7-2 with TRBJ2-7, with 8 nucleotides matching TRBD1. CDR3 size: 13 residues. Germline CDR1 and CDR2: SGHTA and FQGNSA. V gave up 1 base and J gave up 4 bases; unmatched junction bases: 0. CDR3 in amino acids: CASSLGTGYEQYF. CDR3 in DNA: TGTGCCAGCAGCTTAGGGACAGGGTACGAGCAGTACTTC. Variable domain in full (rest from reference TRBV7-2 and TRBJ2-7): GAGVSQSPSNKVTEKGKDVELRCDPISGHTALYWYRQSLGQGLEFLIYFQGNSAPDKSGLPSDRFSAERTGGSVSTLTIQRTQQEDSAVYLCASSLGTGYEQYFGPGTRLTVT.

The V gene is TRBV4-2, the J gene TRBJ2-7; 10 positions match TRBD2. V was pared by 4 bases and J by 6 bases, with 6 bases of the junction left unmatched. CDR1 LGHNA and CDR2 YNFKEQ come from the germline V gene. The CDR3 loop spans 14 amino acids. This chain's CDR3 is CASSLKRGGLEQYF. The CDR3 DNA is TGTGCCAGCAGCCTTAAGCGGGGGGGTCTCGAGCAGTACTTC.

This clone was seen a few times. The chain is built from TRBV4-1 and TRBJ1-2; TRBD1 matches 11 bases. Looked up from germline, CDR1 is MGHRA and CDR2 is YSYEKL. V gave up 3 bases and J gave up 6 bases; unmatched junction bases: 0. This CDR3 has 13 amino acids. The CDR3 loop reads CASSQGQGDGYTF. The DNA of the CDR3 is TGCGCCAGCAGCCAGGGACAGGGGGATGGCTACACCTTC.